This is a list of T cell receptor beta chains from one sample in a study of T-cell memory formation after mild COVID-19. TCRdb re-analysed the 5' RACE reads in MiXCR, keeping a single row per CDR3 protein. This table has roughly 150,000 distinct CDR3 sequences, about 15% appearing once. The specimen sequenced was PBMCs or a T cell subset sorted from them (not recorded which). Every receptor here comes from an adult woman who had mild COVID-19 (a few samples of this study predate the infection). Cell type and time point are not known. CDR3s include the opening cysteine and the closing phenylalanine or tryptophan. The order of the fields is D gene, V gene, J gene, clone size, CDR3 protein, CDR3 DNA. A D gene is named only where the DNA matches it firmly. Clone size is not always given. Where it is, it says once, few, many or a class for expanded clones.

>-|TRBV4-2|TRBJ2-5|few
CASSQEGRGETQYF
TGTGCCAGCAGCCAAGAGGGGCGCGGAGAGACCCAGTACTTC
>TRBD1|TRBV5-5|TRBJ2-7|few
CASSFEGTGMTQYF
TGTGCCAGCAGCTTTGAGGGGACAGGGATGACGCAGTACTTC
>-|TRBV4-1|TRBJ2-7|many
CASSQLSMGAYEQYF
TGCGCCAGCAGCCAACTTTCCATGGGGGCCTACGAGCAGTACTTC
>TRBD2|TRBV9|TRBJ2-1|-
CASSDGLAGGLEQFF
TGTGCCAGCAGCGATGGACTAGCGGGAGGACTTGAGCAGTTCTTC
>-|TRBV15|TRBJ2-5|-
CATSRDYADQETQYF
TGTGCCACCAGCAGAGATTATGCGGATCAAGAGACCCAGTACTTC
>TRBD1|TRBV7-6|TRBJ2-7|-
CASSPRQGGDDEQYF
TGTGCCAGCAGCCCGCGACAGGGGGGCGACGACGAGCAGTACTTC
>-|TRBV27|TRBJ2-3|few
CASRASSTDTQYF
TGTGCCAGCAGGGCCTCTAGCACAGATACGCAGTATTTT
>TRBD1|TRBV30|TRBJ1-1|-
CAWSRRQGMNTEAFF
TGTGCCTGGAGTCGCAGACAGGGTATGAACACTGAAGCTTTCTTT
>TRBD2|TRBV7-9|TRBJ2-1|many
CASSLGTSGSDEQFF
TGTGCCAGCAGCTTGGGGACTAGCGGGAGTGATGAGCAGTTCTTC
>-|TRBV18|TRBJ1-2|once
CASSPEIGASYGYTF
TGTGCCAGCTCACCGGAGATTGGGGCTTCCTATGGCTACACCTTC
>TRBD2|TRBV5-1|TRBJ2-5|-
CASSWRLAEETQYF
TGCGCCAGCAGCTGGAGACTAGCCGAGGAGACCCAGTACTTC
>TRBD2|TRBV7-3|TRBJ2-3|-
CASSLNGLAGSTDTQYF
TGTGCCAGCAGCTTAAACGGACTAGCGGGGAGCACAGATACGCAGTATTTT
>-|TRBV24-1|TRBJ2-3|-
CATSDLTGNTDTQYF
TGTGCCACCAGTGATTTGACGGGGAACACAGATACGCAGTATTTT
>-|TRBV24-1|TRBJ2-2|many
CATSDLRQNTGELFF
TGTGCCACCAGTGATTTACGACAGAACACCGGGGAGCTGTTTTTT
>TRBD2|TRBV29-1|TRBJ2-1|-
CSVLLAGGLYEQFF
TGCAGCGTCCTCCTAGCGGGAGGTCTCTATGAGCAGTTCTTC
>TRBD1|TRBV12-5|TRBJ2-2|-
CASGPGGGGELFF
TGTGCTAGTGGTCCAGGGGGCGGCGGGGAGCTGTTTTTT
>TRBD2|TRBV12-3/TRBV12-4|TRBJ2-1|-
CASSLGLSGGPNNNEQFF
TGTGCCAGCAGTTTGGGACTATCGGGGGGGCCAAATAACAATGAGCAGTTCTTC
>TRBD2|TRBV5-1|TRBJ2-5|few
CASSAGTSGLETQYF
TGCGCCAGCAGCGCAGGGACTAGCGGTCTCGAGACCCAGTACTTC
>-|TRBV20-1|TRBJ1-3|-
CSAKLQGLGNTIYF
TGCAGTGCCAAATTACAGGGACTTGGAAACACCATATATTTT
>TRBD2|TRBV20-1|TRBJ2-3|-
CSALLAGDTDTQYF
TGCAGTGCTTTACTAGCGGGGGACACAGATACGCAGTATTTT
>TRBD2|TRBV11-3|TRBJ2-1|-
CASSLGGGSGVGEQFF
TGTGCCAGCAGCTTAGGTGGGGGTAGCGGGGTCGGTGAGCAGTTCTTC
>-|TRBV4-1|TRBJ2-7|few
CASSLETVDYEQYF
TGCGCCAGCAGCCTTGAGACAGTAGACTACGAGCAGTACTTC
>-|TRBV6-2/TRBV6-3|TRBJ2-3|few
CASSYEGVRYF
TGTGCCAGCAGTTACGAGGGAGTTCGGTATTTT
>TRBD2|TRBV3-1|TRBJ2-1|-
CASSQGVGGAAEQFF
TGTGCCAGCAGCCAAGGGGTCGGGGGGGCCGCTGAGCAGTTCTTC
>TRBD1|TRBV5-5|TRBJ1-2|few
CASSLGTGTNYGYTF
TGTGCCAGCAGCTTGGGGACAGGGACTAACTATGGCTACACCTTC
>-|TRBV2|TRBJ1-1|-
CASSVEKGPVGTEAFF
TGTGCCAGCAGTGTGGAAAAGGGGCCCGTGGGCACTGAAGCTTTCTTT